This TCR beta chain was obtained from a study of blood T cell repertoires in COVID-19. Profiled with immunoSEQ multiplex PCR; TCRdb holds only in-frame clones, not every one. The sample carries under 300,000 clones, over 75% recorded once. Between the trimmed V and J ends, which lost 0 bases and 14 bases, there was a span of 17 bases. This CDR3 is 15 amino acids long. Germline-derived CDR1 and CDR2 are MGHRA and YSYEKL. The source of this sequence is a woman in her twenties or thirties who had recovered from COVID-19. The chain joins TRBV4-1 to TRBJ1-6, with D possibly being TRBD1 (6 bases). The sequenced material came from PBMCs or T cells enriched from blood (not recorded which). The CDR3 DNA reads as TGCGCCAGCAGCCAAGACCCGGGACACGGGAAGTCCCTCCACTTT. It codes for CASSQDPGHGKSLHF.